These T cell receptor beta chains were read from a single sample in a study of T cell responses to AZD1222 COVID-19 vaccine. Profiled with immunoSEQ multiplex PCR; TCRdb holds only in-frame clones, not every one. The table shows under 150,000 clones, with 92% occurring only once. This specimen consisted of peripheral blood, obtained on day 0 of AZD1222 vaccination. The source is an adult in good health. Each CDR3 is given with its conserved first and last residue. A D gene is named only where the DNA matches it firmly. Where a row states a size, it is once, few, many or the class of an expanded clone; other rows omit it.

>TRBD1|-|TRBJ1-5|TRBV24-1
CATSGPGQGDGQPQHF
TGTGCCACCAGTGGACCGGGACAGGGTGACGGTCAGCCCCAGCATTTT
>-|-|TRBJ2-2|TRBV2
CASSNRASGELFF
TGTGCCAGCAGTAACAGGGCTAGCGGGGAGCTGTTTTTT
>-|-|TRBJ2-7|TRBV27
CASSFRQGTSYEQYF
TGTGCCAGCAGTTTTAGGCAGGGTACCTCCTACGAGCAGTACTTC
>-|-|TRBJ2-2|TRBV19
CASIGGELFF
TGTGCCAGTATTGGGGGGGAGCTGTTTTTT
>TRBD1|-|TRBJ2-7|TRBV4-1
CASSHQTGTGYEQYF
TGCGCCAGCAGCCACCAGACCGGGACAGGGTACGAGCAGTACTTC
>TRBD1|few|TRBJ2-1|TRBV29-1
CSARTGYNEQFF
TGCAGCGCCAGGACAGGCTACAATGAGCAGTTCTTC
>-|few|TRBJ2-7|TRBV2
CASSEQASSIRFAYEQYF
TGTGCCAGCAGCGAACAGGCCTCCTCAATTAGATTCGCATACGAGCAGTACTTC
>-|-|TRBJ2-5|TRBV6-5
CASSYSGERGETQYF
TGTGCCAGCAGTTACTCGGGCGAGCGAGGGGAGACCCAGTACTTC
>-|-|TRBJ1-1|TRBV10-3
CAITEGGRLNTEAFF
TGTGCCATCACAGAGGGAGGACGGCTGAACACTGAAGCTTTCTTT
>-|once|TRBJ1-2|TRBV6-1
CASSESVREDYGYTF
TGTGCCAGCAGTGAAAGCGTACGGGAGGACTATGGCTACACCTTC
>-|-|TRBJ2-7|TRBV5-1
CASRGGYEQYF
TGCGCCAGCCGAGGGGGGTACGAGCAGTACTTC
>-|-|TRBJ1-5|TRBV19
CASSTRQNNQPQHF
TGTGCCAGTAGTACCCGACAGAACAATCAGCCCCAGCATTTT
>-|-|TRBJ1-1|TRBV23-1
CASSQTPARDGNTEAFF
TGCGCCAGCAGTCAAACCCCAGCCAGGGACGGGAACACTGAAGCTTTCTTT
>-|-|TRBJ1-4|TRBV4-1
CASSQDSVDSFEKLFF
TGCGCCAGCAGCCAAGACTCAGTCGACAGTTTTGAAAAACTGTTTTTT
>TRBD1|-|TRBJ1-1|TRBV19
CASSSTGAPRGTEAFF
TGTGCCAGTAGTTCCACAGGGGCGCCTAGGGGCACTGAAGCTTTCTTT
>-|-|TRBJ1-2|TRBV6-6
CASSYSWTSNYGYTF
TGTGCCAGCAGTTACTCGTGGACATCTAACTATGGCTACACCTTC
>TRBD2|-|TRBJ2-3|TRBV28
CASSPPTSGIDTQYF
TGTGCCAGCAGTCCCCCAACTAGCGGGATAGATACGCAGTATTTT
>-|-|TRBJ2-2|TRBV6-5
CASSYSGGTGELFF
TGTGCCAGCAGTTACTCCGGGGGCACCGGGGAGCTGTTTTTT
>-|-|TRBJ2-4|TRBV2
CASRGTLGIQYF
TGTGCCAGCAGAGGGACGCTGGGTATTCAGTACTTC
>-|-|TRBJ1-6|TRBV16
CASRQAEGHSYNSPLHF
TGTGCCAGCAGGCAAGCGGAGGGGCACTCCTATAATTCACCCCTCCACTTT
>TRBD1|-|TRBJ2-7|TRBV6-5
CASSSWTGAYEQYF
TGTGCCAGCAGTTCATGGACAGGAGCCTACGAGCAGTACTTC
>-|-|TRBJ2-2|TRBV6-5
CASRGDTYTGELFF
TGTGCCAGCAGGGGGGACACCTACACCGGGGAGCTGTTTTTT
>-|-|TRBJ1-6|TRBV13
CASSDRTLNSPLHF
TGTGCCAGCAGCGATAGGACTCTAAATTCACCCCTCCACTTT
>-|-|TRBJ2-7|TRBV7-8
CASTSPNRDFYEQYF
TGTGCCAGCACCTCCCCCAACAGGGATTTCTACGAGCAGTACTTC
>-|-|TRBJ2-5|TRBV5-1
CASAADTPETQYF
TGCGCCAGCGCCGCGGATACCCCAGAGACCCAGTACTTC
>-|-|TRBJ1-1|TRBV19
CASSIAARGNTEAFF
TGTGCCAGTAGTATAGCGGCAAGGGGGAACACTGAAGCTTTCTTT
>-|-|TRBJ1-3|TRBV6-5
CASSYTTEISGNTIYF
TGTGCCAGCAGCTACACCACAGAAATCTCTGGAAACACCATATATTTT
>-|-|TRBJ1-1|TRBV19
CASSPLENTEAFF
TGTGCCAGTAGTCCTCTTGAAAACACTGAAGCTTTCTTT
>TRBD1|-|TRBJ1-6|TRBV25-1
CASSYDRVAPLHF
TGTGCCAGCAGTTACGACAGGGTTGCACCCCTCCACTTT
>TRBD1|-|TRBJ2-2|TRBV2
CASRTGNQGELFF
TGTGCCAGCAGGACAGGGAACCAAGGGGAGCTGTTTTTT
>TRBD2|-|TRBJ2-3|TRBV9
CASKREDPDTQYF
TGTGCCAGCAAGCGGGAGGACCCAGATACGCAGTATTTT